These 21 T cell receptor beta chains originate from one sample sequenced in a study of PD-1 blockade in mismatch repair-deficient tumors. The assay was immunoSEQ multiplex PCR, and TCRdb's table has in-frame clones only and misses some. The data show about 100,000 clones, 82% seen once. The sequencing here drew on peripheral blood, taken approximately 35 weeks after starting pembrolizumab. The receptors shown here come from an adult with mismatch repair-deficient cancer.

This clone turned up a few times. V and J are TRBV2 and TRBJ1-3; no clear D gene. Germline lookup yields CDR1 SNHLY and CDR2 FYNNEI. The germline V and J ends were trimmed by 6 bases and 1 base, with 10 bases remaining between them. CDR3 length: 14 residues. This CDR3 is CASRNQASGNTIYF. CDR3 coding DNA: TGTGCCAGCAGGAATCAAGCTTCTGGAAACACCATATATTTT.

J is TRBJ2-1 and V is TRBV27; 9 positions agree with TRBD1. The germline V gene has CDR1 MNHEY and CDR2 SMNVEV (reference sequence). CDR3 length: 14 residues. With 3 bases clipped from V and 5 bases from J, the junction kept 2 bases outside the gene matches. In DNA form, the CDR3 reads TGTGCCAGCAGTTTGACAGGGGGTCACAATGAGCAGTTCTTC. It yields the protein CASSLTGGHNEQFF.

This sequence joins TRBV9 and TRBJ1-3, with 7 bases identical to TRBD1. V lost 4 bases, J lost 1 base, and 8 bases stayed unmatched. CDR3 size: 16 residues. CDR1 and CDR2 from the germline V gene are SGDLS and YYNGEE. The chain's CDR3 is CASSRAGGFSGNTIYF. The CDR3 DNA follows: TGTGCCAGCAGCCGGGCAGGGGGTTTTTCTGGAAACACCATATATTTT. The whole variable domain, filled in from reference TRBV9 and TRBJ1-3, reads DSGVTQTPKHLITATGQRVTLRCSPRSGDLSVYWYQQSLDQGLQFLIQYYNGEERAKGNILERFSAQQFPDLHSELNLSSLELGDSALYFCASSRAGGFSGNTIYFGEGSWLTVV.

This chain joins TRBV9 and TRBJ1-2, with a tentative D call TRBD1 (5 bases). The V gene's germline CDR1 is SGDLS and CDR2 YYNGEE. The CDR3 contains 16 residues. Trimming took 2 bases from V and 0 from J, leaving 14 bases between them. The CDR3 bases are TGTGCCAGCAGCGTGGAGTTGGGGCTGCCTAACTATGGCTACACCTTC. Protein product: CASSVELGLPNYGYTF. The whole variable domain, remainder taken from reference TRBV9 and TRBJ1-2, is DSGVTQTPKHLITATGQRVTLRCSPRSGDLSVYWYQQSLDQGLQFLIQYYNGEERAKGNILERFSAQQFPDLHSELNLSSLELGDSALYFCASSVELGLPNYGYTFGSGTRLTVV.

The V gene is TRBV7-2, the J gene TRBJ2-1; 11 nucleotides agree with TRBD2. The CDR3 length is 19 residues. Unmatched junction bases numbered 11, after V lost 1 base and J lost 3 bases. The germline CDR1 and CDR2 sequences are SGHTA and FQGNSA. This chain's CDR3 is CASSLGASGRTLFYNEQFF. The DNA of the CDR3 is TGTGCCAGCAGCTTAGGGGCTAGCGGGAGGACCCTGTTCTACAATGAGCAGTTCTTC.

V and J are TRBV15 and TRBJ2-1, with unresolved D. CDR1 and CDR2 (germline): LNHNV, YYDKDF (reference sequence). CDR3 length: 15 residues. V lost 4 bases and J 0 bases, leaving 10 bases between the germline ends. CDR3 in DNA: TGTGCCACCAGCATTTCATTGAGCTCCTACAATGAGCAGTTCTTC. The encoded protein is CATSISLSSYNEQFF.

This sequence joins TRBV7-2 and TRBJ2-7; D is unclear. V was trimmed by 1 base and J by 3 bases, leaving 7 bases between them. The germline V gene encodes CDR1 SGHTA and CDR2 FQGNSA. The CDR3 length is 13 residues. DNA for the CDR3: TGTGCCAGCAGCTTAGAGTCCTTCTACGAGCAGTACTTC. It yields the protein CASSLESFYEQYF.

V usage is TRBV6-5 and J usage is TRBJ1-2; 7 positions match TRBD1. Germline V CDR1 and CDR2: MNHEY, SVGAGI. This CDR3 has 16 amino acids. V lost 4 bases to trimming and J lost 0 bases; unmatched junction nucleotides: 8. The CDR3 DNA reads TGTGCCAGCAGTTGGCGGACAGGCCAAGCTAACTATGGCTACACCTTC. Its protein product is CASSWRTGQANYGYTF.

The chain recombines TRBV19 with TRBJ2-7; TRBD2 matches 10 bases. V was clipped by 7 bases and J by 2 bases; unmatched bases: 8. Germline V gene sequence: CDR1 LNHDA, CDR2 SQIVND (reference sequence). CDR3 length: 15 amino acids. Here the CDR3 DNA reads TGTGCCAGTACCCCTAGCGGGAGTTATCCCTACGAGCAGTACTTC. It specifies CASTPSGSYPYEQYF.

The rearrangement joins TRBV2 to TRBJ2-5, with 7 bases matching TRBD2. V lost 7 bases and J lost 5; bases outside the gene matches: 7. Germline lookup yields CDR1 SNHLY and CDR2 FYNNEI. This CDR3 is 13 amino acids long. CDR3 DNA: TGTGCCAGCATCTTGTACGGGAGGGAGACCCAGTACTTC. It codes for CASILYGRETQYF.

V usage is TRBV28 and J usage is TRBJ1-5, with 8 nucleotides matching TRBD1. Germline-derived CDR1 and CDR2 are MDHEN and SYDVKM. The CDR3 is 15 amino acids. V was pared by 5 bases and J by 5 bases, with 8 bases of the junction left unmatched. The CDR3 loop reads CASSPGQVGDQPQHF. The CDR3 coding sequence is TGTGCCAGCAGTCCGGGACAGGTGGGAGATCAGCCCCAGCATTTT.

The chain has TRBV5-8 and TRBJ2-1, with D possibly being TRBD1 (5 bases). CDR1 SGHTS and CDR2 YDEGEE come from the germline V gene. The CDR3 loop spans 14 amino acids. V was clipped by 4 bases and J by 4 bases, with 12 bases between them. CDR3 in amino acids: CASSQNGQYNEQFF. The CDR3 nucleotides are TGTGCCAGCAGCCAGAACGGACAATACAATGAGCAGTTCTTC.

The V and J genes are TRBV11-3 and TRBJ1-2, with 8 bases identical to TRBD1. The CDR3 totals 13 residues. Unmatched junction bases numbered 6, after V lost 4 bases and J lost 8 bases. Germline loops: CDR1 SGHNT, CDR2 YENEEA. Here the CDR3 reads CASSSGQGVGYTF. Written as DNA, the CDR3 is TGTGCCAGCAGCTCAGGACAGGGTGTAGGCTACACCTTC.

The chain uses TRBV7-6 and TRBJ2-2, with D unresolved. The CDR3 is 12 amino acids. V was clipped by 6 bases and J by 2 bases, with 4 bases between them. Germline-derived CDR1 and CDR2 are SGHVS and FNYEAQ. The CDR3 sequence: CASRPNTGELFF. The CDR3, as DNA: TGTGCCAGCAGACCTAACACCGGGGAGCTGTTTTTT.

As for this clone: A junction boundary mismatches the germline segment, possibly from a read error. V gene TRBV29-1 combines with J gene TRBJ2-5; 9 bases fit TRBD1. The length of the CDR3 is 14 residues. Germline V gene lookup returns CDR1 SQVTM and CDR2 ANQGSEA. CDR3 in DNA: TGCAGCGTTGACTGGACAGGGGCTCAAGGGACCCAGTACTTC. This translates into CSVDWTGAQGTQYF. The whole variable domain, filled in from reference TRBV29-1 and TRBJ2-5, reads SAVISQKPSRDICQRGTSLTIQCQVDSQVTMMFWYRQQPGQSLTLIATANQGSEATYESGFVIDKFPISRPNLTFSTLTVSNMSPEDSSIYLCSVDWTGAQGTQYFGPGTRLLVL.

CDR3 amino acids: CASRLAGAGGDTQYF. The CDR3 nucleotides are TGTGCCAGCAGGCTAGCGGGAGCAGGTGGAGATACGCAGTATTTT. This chain uses TRBV6-1 with TRBJ2-3; 10 bases match TRBD2. V shed 6 bases, J shed 5 bases, and the junction held 8 bases outside the gene matches. There are 15 residues in the CDR3. CDR1 is MNHNS and CDR2 is SASEGT in the germline V gene.

CDR3 coding DNA: TGTGCCAGCAGTTACTCCGTCGCAAACTCCTACGAGCAGTACTTC. Translation gives CASSYSVANSYEQYF. The chain recombines TRBV6-5 with TRBJ2-7; no clear D gene. The CDR3 loop spans 15 amino acids. Germline V gene lookup returns CDR1 MNHEY and CDR2 SVGAGI. Trimming took off 0 bases at V and 0 bases at J, with 9 bases between the two ends.

A few counts support this clone. The genes are TRBV11-3 and TRBJ2-5; 10 bases are shared with TRBD2. Trimming cost V 2 bases and J 4 bases; bases outside gene matches: 7. Germline V CDR1 and CDR2: SGHNT, YENEEA. The CDR3 extends over 16 amino acids. This chain's CDR3 is CASSLRSSGSTETQYF. DNA for the CDR3: TGTGCCAGCAGCTTAAGGTCTAGCGGGAGTACAGAGACCCAGTACTTC.

Only a few counts were recorded for this clone. The chain combines TRBV6-5 with TRBJ1-2; 11 nucleotides line up with TRBD1. With 4 bases clipped from V and 7 bases from J, the junction kept 5 bases outside the gene matches. The CDR3 runs to 14 residues. Germline lookup yields CDR1 MNHEY and CDR2 SVGAGI. The CDR3: CASSFWTGGRGYTF. The CDR3 DNA sequence: TGTGCCAGCAGTTTTTGGACAGGGGGCCGTGGCTACACCTTC.

V is TRBV2 and J is TRBJ1-3; the D is unclear. V gave up 5 bases and J gave up 0 bases, with 8 bases separating them. The CDR3 runs to 14 residues. In germline, CDR1 is SNHLY, CDR2 FYNNEI. The CDR3 spells CASSSGRSGNTIYF. The DNA for the CDR3 is TGTGCCAGCAGTTCCGGACGCTCTGGAAACACCATATATTTT.

This chain connects TRBV6-1 to TRBJ1-1; D not resolved. V was shortened by 5 bases and J by 2 bases, with 12 bases between the two germline ends. In germline, CDR1 is MNHNS, CDR2 SASEGT. The CDR3 extends over 14 amino acids. The CDR3 DNA sequence: TGTGCCAGCAGTAGGGCAGAGAGCAACACTGAAGCTTTCTTT. Translation: CASSRAESNTEAFF.